These 16 T cell receptor beta chains originate from one sample sequenced in a study of human CD8 memory T cell subsets. Scientists made TCR beta libraries using UMI-labeled 5' RACE. TCRdb re-called the 5' RACE reads and catalogs CDR3 proteins one per entry, DNA excluded. The sample table includes thousands of distinct CDR3 sequences. The sequenced sample was CD8+ T cells from PBMCs. These receptor sequences come from a human donor in good health.

The rearrangement uses TRBV4-1 and TRBJ1-2; TCRdb's assignment of TRBD1 cannot be checked, as there is no DNA. There are 15 residues in the CDR3. Germline CDR1 is MGHRA and CDR2 is YSYEKL. CDR3 in amino acids: CASSRIQGYNYGYTF.

This clonotype is large by frequency. The chain employs TRBV20-1 and TRBJ2-7; TCRdb's assignment of TRBD2 cannot be checked, as there is no DNA. Germline-derived CDR1 and CDR2 are DFQATT and SNEGSKA (reference sequence). The CDR3 length is 15 residues. CDR3 in amino acids: CSARDSGRAGYEQYF.

This clonotype registers medium-sized (0.01 to 0.1%) by frequency. CDR3 sequence: CASSLAVGEQYF. The chain links TRBV12-3 or TRBV12-4 to TRBJ2-7. The CDR3 totals 12 residues.

This chain joins TRBV2 and TRBJ1-5. The germline V gene has CDR1 SNHLY and CDR2 FYNNEI. This CDR3 has 13 amino acids. The chain's CDR3 is CASSYSVYQPQHF.

The V and J genes are TRBV28 and TRBJ1-6; TCRdb's assignment of TRBD1 cannot be checked, as there is no DNA. The germline V gene encodes CDR1 MDHEN and CDR2 SYDVKM. There are 12 residues in the CDR3. This chain's CDR3 is CASSPPRGPLHF.

V usage is TRBV7-8 and J usage is TRBJ2-3; there is no DNA to check the TCRdb D call of TRBD1. Germline CDR1 is SGHVS and CDR2 is FQNEAQ. CDR3 size: 15 residues. The CDR3: CASSLVGGVTDTQYF.

The chain combines TRBV6-1 with TRBJ2-7; lacking DNA, the TRBD2 call made by TCRdb goes unchecked. The germline CDR1 and CDR2 sequences are MNHNS and SASEGT. This CDR3 spans 14 amino acids. The CDR3 loop is CASSRGGVQDEQYF.

This clonotype ranks as medium-sized in terms of frequency. The genes are TRBV20-1 and TRBJ2-3; TCRdb gives TRBD2 as the D gene, but with no DNA this cannot be confirmed. The CDR3 runs 16 residues. CDR1 is DFQATT and CDR2 is SNEGSKA in the germline V gene (reference sequence). CDR3 protein: CSARPMTSGSTDTQYF.

This chain uses TRBV12-3 or TRBV12-4 with TRBJ1-5; TCRdb returns TRBD1, unconfirmable since there is no DNA. The CDR3 is made up of 13 amino acids. This CDR3 is CASSLVGDPAQHF.

The V call is TRBV28, the J call TRBJ2-7; the D call of TRBD1 rests on TCRdb alone, since no DNA is present to check it. Germline assignment: CDR1 MDHEN and CDR2 SYDVKM. This CDR3 is 16 amino acids long. The CDR3 region is CASSLAPGTGAYEQYF.

The chain is built from TRBV19 and TRBJ2-5; the D call of TRBD2 rests on TCRdb alone, since no DNA is present to check it. The CDR3 is made up of 15 amino acids. Germline loops: CDR1 LNHDA, CDR2 SQIVND (reference sequence). CDR3 region: CASSILAGDAETQYF.

The chain has TRBV5-1 and TRBJ2-3; absent DNA, TCRdb's TRBD2 call cannot be checked. Germline loops: CDR1 SGHRS, CDR2 YFSETQ. The CDR3 contains 17 residues. The CDR3 is CASSSGSGRAGRDTQYF.

The rearrangement joins TRBV19 to TRBJ1-1. This CDR3 region has 13 residues. Germline assignment: CDR1 LNHDA and CDR2 SQIVND (reference sequence). The CDR3 loop is CASRERALTEAFF. The full variable domain, its missing parts supplied by reference TRBV19 and TRBJ1-1, is DGGITQSPKYLFRKEGQNVTLSCEQNLNHDAMYWYRQDPGQGLRLIYYSQIVNDFQKGDIAEGYSVSREKKESFPLTVTSAQKNPTAFYLCASRERALTEAFFGQGTRLTVV.

The V call is TRBV19, the J call TRBJ2-7; TCRdb selects TRBD2, and the lack of DNA leaves this call unchecked. The CDR3 totals 14 residues. Germline CDR1 and CDR2: LNHDA and SQIVND (reference sequence). The CDR3 region is CASRIRDSLYEQYF.

The chain couples TRBV6-6 to TRBJ2-2. The CDR3 totals 13 residues. The V gene's germline CDR1 is MNHNY and CDR2 SVGAGI (reference sequence). This chain's CDR3 is CASSYSSPGELFF.

The chain combines TRBV29-1 with TRBJ2-7; the D call from TCRdb, TRBD2, cannot be confirmed without DNA. The CDR3 runs 13 residues. Germline lookup yields CDR1 SQVTM and CDR2 ANQGSEA. CDR3: CSALAGGPSEQYF.